The rows below give T cell receptor beta chains drawn from one sample of a study of CD8+CD57+ T cells in acquired aplastic anemia. TCRdb reprocessed the reads via MiXCR and lists one record per CDR3 protein. This sample yields tens of thousands of distinct CDR3 sequences, of which roughly three quarters are seen a single time; over 20% belongs to the top ten. Sequencing input: sorted CD4+, CD8+, or CD8+CD57+ T cells (not recorded which) from PBMCs. Source of these receptors: a human donor in good health, serving as a control. Both conserved end residues are part of each CDR3.

J | V | length | CDR3
TRBJ2-2 | TRBV25-1 | 13 | CASSGKGAGELFF
TRBJ2-7 | TRBV14 | 15 | CASSLPGVSGYEQYF
TRBJ1-1 | TRBV7-2 | 11 | CASRYGGPAFF
TRBJ2-5 | TRBV10-3 | 16 | CAISDPRGQAQETQYF
TRBJ2-7 | TRBV20-1 | 13 | CSEGLAGGREQYF
TRBJ2-5 | TRBV24-1 | 17 | CATSDLGLAGARETQYF
TRBJ1-1 | TRBV6-2/TRBV6-3 | 14 | CASSSTGGFTEAFF
TRBJ2-7 | TRBV7-2 | 11 | CASSVVDEQYF
TRBJ1-2 | TRBV5-1 | 14 | CASSARTGLHGYTF
TRBJ2-3 | TRBV29-1 | 17 | CSVEGLAASGNTDTQYF
TRBJ2-7 | TRBV7-3 | 13 | CASSLGPSYEQYF
TRBJ1-6 | TRBV2 | 12 | CATRTGNSPLHF
TRBJ2-1 | TRBV20-1 | 17 | CSARLAGGLRISDEQFF
TRBJ1-1 | TRBV29-1 | 13 | CSVERSENTEAFF
TRBJ1-2 | TRBV25-1 | 15 | CASSDGSRRNYGYTF
TRBJ2-1 | TRBV5-1 | 16 | CASSGGGASSYNEQFF
TRBJ2-7 | TRBV5-5 | 16 | CASSKNPGHLSYEQYF
TRBJ1-5 | TRBV29-1 | 13 | CSVEVGGNQPQHF
TRBJ2-1 | TRBV7-3 | 15 | CASSSSGGYYNEQFF
TRBJ2-1 | TRBV12-3/TRBV12-4 | 15 | CASSLEGLAVNEQFF
TRBJ2-7 | TRBV6-1 | 14 | CASRASGSSYEQYF
TRBJ2-5 | TRBV10-3 | 12 | CAISDSPETQYF
TRBJ2-3 | TRBV19 | 15 | CASSLQGGSTDTQYF
TRBJ2-7 | TRBV20-1 | 13 | CSARDPSSYEQYF
TRBJ2-2 | TRBV5-4 | 14 | CASLAGENTGELFF
TRBJ2-7 | TRBV4-1 | 14 | CASSATGRHYEQYF
TRBJ1-5 | TRBV20-1 | 16 | CSASSRHGQANQPQHF
TRBJ1-1 | TRBV7-8 | 13 | CASSLFLNTEAFF
TRBJ2-7 | TRBV9 | 16 | CASSVAGTGIFYEQYF
TRBJ2-1 | TRBV2 | 14 | CASTPGGGLNEQFF
TRBJ2-2 | TRBV15 | 16 | CATSSRTAPNTGELFF
TRBJ2-7 | TRBV5-1 | 16 | CASTLTGTGYSHEQYF
TRBJ2-3 | TRBV25-1 | 12 | CASSASLDTQYF
TRBJ1-6 | TRBV11-2 | 16 | CASSLTGAPVNSPLHF
TRBJ2-3 | TRBV6-2/TRBV6-3 | 15 | CASSYSSGGTDTQYF
TRBJ2-7 | TRBV10-3 | 11 | CAISKGQEQYF
TRBJ2-5 | TRBV10-3 | 17 | CAISAYWDRRIQETQYF
TRBJ1-2 | TRBV24-1 | 13 | CATSDRTGLGYTF
TRBJ2-7 | TRBV15 | 14 | CATSRVMGGYEQYF
TRBJ1-2 | TRBV5-1 | 12 | CASSSTTAGYTF
TRBJ1-2 | TRBV10-3 | 12 | CAISEPQLGTAF
TRBJ2-3 | TRBV2 | 15 | CASSTQGTSTDTQYF
TRBJ2-7 | TRBV5-5 | 16 | CASSLALEEYSYEQYF
TRBJ1-6 | TRBV2 | 13 | CASREESRSPLHF
TRBJ1-5 | TRBV20-1 | 14 | CSASVMGPNQPQHF
TRBJ1-2 | TRBV7-9 | 11 | CASTSYYGYTF